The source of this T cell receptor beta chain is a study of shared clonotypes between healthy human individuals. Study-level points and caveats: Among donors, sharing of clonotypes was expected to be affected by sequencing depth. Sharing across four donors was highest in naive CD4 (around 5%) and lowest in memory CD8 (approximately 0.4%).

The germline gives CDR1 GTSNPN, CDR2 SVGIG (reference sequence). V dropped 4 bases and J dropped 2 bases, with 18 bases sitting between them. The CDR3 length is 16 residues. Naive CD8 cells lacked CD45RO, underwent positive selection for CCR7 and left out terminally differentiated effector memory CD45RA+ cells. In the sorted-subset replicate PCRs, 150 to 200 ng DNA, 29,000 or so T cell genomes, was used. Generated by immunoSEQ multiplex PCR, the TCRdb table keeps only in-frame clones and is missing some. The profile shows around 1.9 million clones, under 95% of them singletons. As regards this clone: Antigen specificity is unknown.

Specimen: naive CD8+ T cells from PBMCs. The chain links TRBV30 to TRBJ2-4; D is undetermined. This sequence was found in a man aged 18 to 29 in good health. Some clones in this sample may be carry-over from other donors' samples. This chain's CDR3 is CAWTLERPGPKNIQYF. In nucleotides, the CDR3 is TGTGCCTGGACCCTTGAACGTCCTGGGCCCAAAAACATTCAGTACTTC.